These T cell receptor beta chains were read from a single sample in a study of blood T cell repertoires in COVID-19. Profiling relied on immunoSEQ multiplex PCR, and the TCRdb table lists in-frame clones only, not all of them. The repertoire includes 150,000 or so clones, roughly 76% of them detected once, and roughly 8.9% sits in the top ten. The sample was peripheral blood. These receptors came from a woman in her forties or fifties with active or convalescent COVID-19. CDR3s include the opening cysteine and the closing phenylalanine or tryptophan. The order of the fields is CDR3 DNA, CDR3 protein, clone size, V gene, D gene, J gene. A D gene is named only where the DNA matches it firmly. Clone size is shown for a subset of rows, as once, few, many or a class of expanded clone.

cdr3_nt: TGCGCCAGCAGCTTTCTCCCGGGTGAAAAACTGTTTTTT
cdr3_aa: CASSFLPGEKLFF
clone_size: -
v_call: TRBV5-1
d_call: -
j_call: TRBJ1-4

cdr3_nt: TGTGCCAGCAGCCGAAACCACGGGACAGATACGCAGTATTTT
cdr3_aa: CASSRNHGTDTQYF
clone_size: once
v_call: TRBV3-1/TRBV3-2
d_call: -
j_call: TRBJ2-3

cdr3_nt: TGTGCCAGCAGAGAGGGGGCGGGGGAGCAGTACTTC
cdr3_aa: CASREGAGEQYF
clone_size: once
v_call: TRBV6-5
d_call: -
j_call: TRBJ2-7

cdr3_nt: TGTGCTAGTGGTCACTCCGGGAAGAACACTGAAGCTTTCTTT
cdr3_aa: CASGHSGKNTEAFF
clone_size: few
v_call: TRBV12-5
d_call: -
j_call: TRBJ1-1

cdr3_nt: TGTGCCAGCAGTCCCCTCCGGGGGGGCACAGATACGCAGTATTTT
cdr3_aa: CASSPLRGGTDTQYF
clone_size: -
v_call: TRBV6-5
d_call: TRBD2
j_call: TRBJ2-3

cdr3_nt: TGTGCCAGCAGCCCCCCTGGACAGACCTATGGCTACACCTTC
cdr3_aa: CASSPPGQTYGYTF
clone_size: -
v_call: TRBV11-2
d_call: -
j_call: TRBJ1-2

cdr3_nt: TGTGCCAGCAGCTTAGCGGGCGGGAGGGTGGAGACCCAGTACTTC
cdr3_aa: CASSLAGGRVETQYF
clone_size: -
v_call: TRBV7-2
d_call: TRBD2
j_call: TRBJ2-5

cdr3_nt: TGTGCCAGCAGCGGGGGGACAGGGTTGCATGAGCAGTTCTTC
cdr3_aa: CASSGGTGLHEQFF
clone_size: -
v_call: TRBV11-2
d_call: TRBD1
j_call: TRBJ2-1

cdr3_nt: TGTGCCAGCAGCCCCCGGGACAGGAACACCGGGGAGCTGTTTTTT
cdr3_aa: CASSPRDRNTGELFF
clone_size: -
v_call: TRBV4-2
d_call: TRBD1
j_call: TRBJ2-2

cdr3_nt: TGTGCCAGCAGACAGGGGCAGAACACTGAAGCTTTCTTT
cdr3_aa: CASRQGQNTEAFF
clone_size: -
v_call: TRBV7-2
d_call: TRBD1
j_call: TRBJ1-1

cdr3_nt: TGCGCCAGCAGCCAAGGCGGGACAGGGGGCTCCGGGGAGCTGTTTTTT
cdr3_aa: CASSQGGTGGSGELFF
clone_size: -
v_call: TRBV4-3
d_call: TRBD1
j_call: TRBJ2-2

cdr3_nt: TGCAGCGGAGGGGACAGTCGAGATTATGGCTACACCTTC
cdr3_aa: CSGGDSRDYGYTF
clone_size: -
v_call: TRBV29-1
d_call: TRBD1
j_call: TRBJ1-2

cdr3_nt: TGTGCCAGCGATGTACAGGGCCGTGTCACTGAAGCTTTCTTT
cdr3_aa: CASDVQGRVTEAFF
clone_size: once
v_call: TRBV6-5
d_call: -
j_call: TRBJ1-1

cdr3_nt: TGTGCCAGCAGCCTCACCGGGACAGGATCCAATCAGCCCCAGCATTTT
cdr3_aa: CASSLTGTGSNQPQHF
clone_size: -
v_call: TRBV5-6
d_call: TRBD1
j_call: TRBJ1-5

cdr3_nt: TGTGCCAGCAGCCCGACAGGGGGCTCCCCAACTAATGAAAAACTGTTTTTT
cdr3_aa: CASSPTGGSPTNEKLFF
clone_size: once
v_call: TRBV11-2
d_call: TRBD1
j_call: TRBJ1-4

cdr3_nt: TGCGCCAGCGTCCTACTAGACCTCAGCACAGATACGCAGTATTTT
cdr3_aa: CASVLLDLSTDTQYF
clone_size: few
v_call: TRBV5-1
d_call: -
j_call: TRBJ2-3

cdr3_nt: TGTGCCAGCAGCCAATGGTCACACCAGGAATCGAACACCGGGGAGCTGTTTTTT
cdr3_aa: CASSQWSHQESNTGELFF
clone_size: few
v_call: TRBV16
d_call: -
j_call: TRBJ2-2

cdr3_nt: TGCGCCAGCAGCCCCGGGGACAGCGTGAACACTGAAGCTTTCTTT
cdr3_aa: CASSPGDSVNTEAFF
clone_size: -
v_call: TRBV5-1
d_call: TRBD1
j_call: TRBJ1-1

cdr3_nt: TGTGCCAGCACAAGGGGTCGATATAATGAAAAACTGTTTTTT
cdr3_aa: CASTRGRYNEKLFF
clone_size: -
v_call: TRBV6-4
d_call: -
j_call: TRBJ1-4

cdr3_nt: TGTGCCAGCAGTGGGGGGGTTGGGTCCTACAATGAGCAGTTCTTC
cdr3_aa: CASSGGVGSYNEQFF
clone_size: -
v_call: TRBV25-1
d_call: -
j_call: TRBJ2-1

cdr3_nt: TGTGCCAGCAGCACCCAATTCCCGGGTTTTGGCAATGAGCAGTTCTTC
cdr3_aa: CASSTQFPGFGNEQFF
clone_size: -
v_call: TRBV7-6
d_call: -
j_call: TRBJ2-1

cdr3_nt: TGTGCCAGCAGCTTAGGCAGGGGCTCCACTGAAGCTTTCTTT
cdr3_aa: CASSLGRGSTEAFF
clone_size: once
v_call: TRBV7-8
d_call: -
j_call: TRBJ1-1